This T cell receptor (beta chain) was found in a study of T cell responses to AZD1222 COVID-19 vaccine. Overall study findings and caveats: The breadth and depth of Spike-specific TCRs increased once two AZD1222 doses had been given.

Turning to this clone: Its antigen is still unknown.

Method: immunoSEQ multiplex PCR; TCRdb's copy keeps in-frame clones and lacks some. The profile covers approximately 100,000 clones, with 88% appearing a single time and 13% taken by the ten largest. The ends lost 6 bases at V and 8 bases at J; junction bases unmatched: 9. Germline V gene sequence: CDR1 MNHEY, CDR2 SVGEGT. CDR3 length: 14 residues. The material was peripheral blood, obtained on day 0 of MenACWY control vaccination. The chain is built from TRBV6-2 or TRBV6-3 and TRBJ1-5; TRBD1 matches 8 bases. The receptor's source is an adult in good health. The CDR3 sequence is CASSPGQGIKPQHF. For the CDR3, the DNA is TGTGCCAGCAGCCCCGGACAGGGTATTAAGCCCCAGCATTTT.